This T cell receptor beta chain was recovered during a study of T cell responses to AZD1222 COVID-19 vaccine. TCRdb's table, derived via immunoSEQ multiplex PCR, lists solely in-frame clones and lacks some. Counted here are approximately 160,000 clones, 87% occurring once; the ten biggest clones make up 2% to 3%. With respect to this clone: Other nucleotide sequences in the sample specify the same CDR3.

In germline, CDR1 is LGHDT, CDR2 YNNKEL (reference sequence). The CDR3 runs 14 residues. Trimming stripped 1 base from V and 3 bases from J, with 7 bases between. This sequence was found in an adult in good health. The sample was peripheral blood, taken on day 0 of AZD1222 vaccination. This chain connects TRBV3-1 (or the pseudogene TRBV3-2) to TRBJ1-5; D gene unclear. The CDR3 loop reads CASSQAGYNQPQHF. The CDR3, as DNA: TGTGCCAGCAGCCAAGCGGGATACAATCAGCCCCAGCATTTT.